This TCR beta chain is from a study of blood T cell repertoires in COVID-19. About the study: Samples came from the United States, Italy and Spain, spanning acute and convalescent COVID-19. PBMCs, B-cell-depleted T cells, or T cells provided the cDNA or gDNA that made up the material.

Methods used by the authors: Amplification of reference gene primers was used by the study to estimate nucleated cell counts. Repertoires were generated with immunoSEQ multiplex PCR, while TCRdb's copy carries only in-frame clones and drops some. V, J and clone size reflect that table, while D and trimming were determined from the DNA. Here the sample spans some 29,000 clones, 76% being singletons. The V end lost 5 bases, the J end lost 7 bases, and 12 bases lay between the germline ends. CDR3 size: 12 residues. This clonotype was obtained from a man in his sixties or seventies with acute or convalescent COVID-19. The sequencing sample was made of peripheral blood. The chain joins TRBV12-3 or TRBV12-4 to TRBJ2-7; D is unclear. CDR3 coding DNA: TGTGCCAGCAGTAACACAGCTACGGAGCAGTACTTC. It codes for CASSNTATEQYF.